These 31 T cell receptor beta chains were sequenced from one sample in a study of OX40 agonist ivuxolimab in advanced cancers. The data were produced by immunoSEQ multiplex PCR, yet TCRdb's version contains in-frame clones alone and is incomplete. The sample yields 60,000 to 75,000 clones, about 89% seen once. The material was CD4+ or CD8+ T cells sorted from blood, obtained in a trial of the OX40 agonist ivuxolimab. Every receptor here comes from an adult with an advanced solid tumor such as melanoma, head and neck, liver or kidney cancer.

The chain uses TRBV5-1 and TRBJ2-3; 8 bases fit TRBD1. V was pared by 0 bases and J by 5 bases, with 8 bases of the junction left unmatched. The CDR3 is 16 residues long. Per germline, CDR1 SGHRS and CDR2 YFSETQ. The chain's CDR3 is CASSLAGRGQLDTQYF. CDR3 nucleotide sequence: TGCGCCAGCAGCTTGGCGGGCAGGGGGCAGTTAGATACGCAGTATTTT.

The rearrangement joins TRBV11-3 to TRBJ2-2; possible D gene TRBD2, 6 bases. The ends were cut back, 6 bases at V and 5 bases at J, with 16 bases in the middle. There are 15 residues in the CDR3. Germline V gene lookup returns CDR1 SGHNT and CDR2 YENEEA. In nucleotides, the CDR3 is TGTGCCAGCAGTTCTTTCGGAGCGGGTACCGGGGAGCTGTTTTTT. As protein: CASSSFGAGTGELFF.

This chain uses TRBV11-1 with TRBJ2-1, with 14 bases matching TRBD2. Germline CDR1 is SGHAT and CDR2 is FQDESV (reference sequence). The V and J ends lost 2 bases and 8 bases, in that order; junction bases with no gene match: 8. The CDR3 covers 17 residues. The CDR3 DNA reads TGTGCCAGCAGCTTAATTTCCGGGACTAGCGGGAGCTATGAGCAGTTCTTC. This codes for CASSLISGTSGSYEQFF.

DNA of the CDR3: TGCGCCAGCAGCTTGGGGCAGGGATATGAAAAACTGTTTTTT. Protein: CASSLGQGYEKLFF. The chain links TRBV5-1 to TRBJ1-4, with D perhaps TRBD1 (5 bases). From germline, CDR1 is SGHRS and CDR2 YFSETQ. Trimming stripped 0 bases from V and 6 bases from J, with 9 bases between. This CDR3 contains 14 residues. Supplemented by reference TRBV5-1 and TRBJ1-4, the full variable domain reads KAGVTQTPRYLIKTRGQQVTLSCSPISGHRSVSWYQQTPGQGLQFLFEYFSETQRNKGNFPGRFSGRQFSNSRSEMNVSTLELGDSALYLCASSLGQGYEKLFFGSGTQLSVL.

This clone was counted a few times. In DNA form, the CDR3 reads TGTGCCAGTAGTATAGGAGCGGGAGGGATATACAATGAGCAGTTCTTC. Amino acids: CASSIGAGGIYNEQFF. The genes are TRBV19 and TRBJ2-1, with TRBD2 matching over 10 bases. The CDR3 runs 16 residues. The ends lost 1 base at V and 4 bases at J; junction bases unmatched: 4. Per germline, CDR1 LNHDA and CDR2 SQIVND (reference sequence).

The rearrangement uses TRBV7-9 and TRBJ2-7; either TRBD1 or TRBD2 may fit D (6 bases each). The CDR3 contains 13 residues. V gave up 3 bases and J gave up 4 bases, with 10 bases separating them. Germline V gene data show CDR1 as SEHNR and CDR2 as FQNEAQ (reference sequence). The CDR3 region is CASSFLGGYEQYF. In nucleotides, the CDR3 is TGTGCCAGCAGCTTCTTAGGGGGGTACGAGCAGTACTTC.

This chain uses TRBV5-5 with TRBJ2-1; 8 bases map to TRBD1. The CDR3 covers 14 residues. V lost 3 bases and J lost 5; bases outside the gene matches: 4. The germline gives CDR1 SGHKS, CDR2 YYEKEE (reference sequence). CDR3 region: CASSSVGQDNEQFF. Here the CDR3 DNA reads TGTGCCAGCAGCTCAGTGGGACAGGACAATGAGCAGTTCTTC.

V is TRBV13 and J is TRBJ2-4; D ambiguous. The CDR3 is made up of 16 amino acids. The V end lost 1 base, the J end lost 1 base, and 11 bases lay between the germline ends. The germline V gene encodes CDR1 PRHDT and CDR2 FYEKMQ (reference sequence). The CDR3 DNA reads as TGTGCCAGCAGCTTAGCATCAGGCGTCGCCAAAAACATTCAGTACTTC. It translates to CASSLASGVAKNIQYF.

CDR3 nucleotides: TGTGCCAGTAGTATACGGGATACTGAAGCTTTCTTT. It specifies CASSIRDTEAFF. The rearrangement links TRBV19 to TRBJ1-1, with no clear D. Trimming removed 2 bases at V and 5 bases at J, with 6 bases between. Germline assignment: CDR1 LNHDA and CDR2 SQIVND (reference sequence). This CDR3 spans 12 amino acids.

This clone came up once. The chain recombines TRBV6-5 with TRBJ1-2; weak D call: TRBD1 (5 bases). The germline V gene encodes CDR1 MNHEY and CDR2 SVGAGI. V dropped 2 bases and J dropped 8 bases, with 18 bases sitting between them. The CDR3 contains 15 residues. CDR3 sequence reads: CASSYGQGFFEGYTF. The CDR3 nucleotides are TGTGCCAGCAGTTACGGTCAGGGTTTTTTCGAGGGCTACACCTTC.

V is TRBV27 and J is TRBJ1-2; possibly TRBD1 for D (5 bases). Germline CDR1 MNHEY, CDR2 SMNVEV (reference sequence). The CDR3 consists of 14 residues. The ends were cut back, 2 bases at V and 5 bases at J, with 12 bases in the middle. CDR3 sequence reads: CASSLKEGKYGYTF. CDR3 sequence (DNA): TGTGCCAGCAGTTTAAAAGAGGGGAAGTATGGCTACACCTTC.

The J gene is TRBJ2-7, the V gene TRBV15, with D uncertain. Germline assignment: CDR1 LNHNV and CDR2 YYDKDF (reference sequence). Trimming took 4 bases from V and 0 from J, leaving 16 bases between them. The CDR3 has 16 residues. The CDR3 coding sequence is TGTGCCACCAGCAACACTGGACGCAGCCGCTCCTACGAGCAGTACTTC. This gives the protein CATSNTGRSRSYEQYF.

V and J are TRBV15 and TRBJ2-7; 8 bases line up with TRBD2. V lost 5 bases, J lost 4 bases, and 13 bases stayed unmatched. Looked up from germline, CDR1 is LNHNV and CDR2 is YYDKDF (reference sequence). The CDR3 spans 16 residues. The CDR3 DNA follows: TGTGCCACCAGCCCCGTCGGGAGGGGGGGGATGTACGAGCAGTACTTC. Encoded protein: CATSPVGRGGMYEQYF. The whole variable domain, remainder taken from reference TRBV15 and TRBJ2-7, is DAMVIQNPRYQVTQFGKPVTLSCSQTLNHNVMYWYQQKSSQAPKLLFHYYDKDFNNEADTPDNFQSRRPNTSFCFLDIRSPGLGDTAMYLCATSPVGRGGMYEQYFGPGTRLTVT.

In DNA form, the CDR3 reads TGTGCCAGAAGCAAGACTAGCGGGAGGGCGGCTAGCACAGATACGCAGTATTTT. Translation gives CARSKTSGRAASTDTQYF. J is TRBJ2-3 and V is TRBV5-3; 14 bases match TRBD2. TRBV5-3 is designated an ORF whose function remains uncertain. The CDR3 length is 18 residues. V lost 4 bases, J lost 0 bases, and 7 bases stayed unmatched.

This clone is a singleton in its sample. An end of the junction does not agree with germline; a read error may underlie this. CDR3 DNA: TGTGCCAGCAGTCCACAGGCCACTAGCGGGATTTACGAGCTGTACTTC. Translation: CASSPQATSGIYELYF. This chain uses TRBV11-3 with TRBJ2-7; TRBD2 matches at 10 bases. The CDR3 is made up of 16 amino acids. CDR1 and CDR2 (germline): SGHNT, YENEEA.

The gene calls are TRBV19 and TRBJ1-4, with a possible D match to TRBD1 (6 bases). From germline, CDR1 is LNHDA and CDR2 SQIVND (reference sequence). The CDR3 totals 14 residues. V was clipped by 9 bases and J by 3 bases, with 14 bases between them. The CDR3 is CASDRGGANEKLFF. The CDR3 region has the DNA TGTGCCAGCGACCGAGGGGGAGCTAATGAAAAACTGTTTTTT. The full variable domain, in which reference TRBV19 and TRBJ1-4 provide the parts outside the CDR3, is DGGITQSPKYLFRKEGQNVTLSCEQNLNHDAMYWYRQDPGQGLRLIYYSQIVNDFQKGDIAEGYSVSREKKESFPLTVTSAQKNPTAFYLCASDRGGANEKLFFGSGTQLSVL.

V and J are TRBV9 and TRBJ2-1; unclear D gene. The CDR3 sequence is 12 residues long. Deletions cut 2 bases from V and 10 bases from J, with 10 bases between. CDR1 is SGDLS, CDR2 YYNGEE, per germline. The CDR3, as DNA: TGTGCCAGCAGCGTTGATCGGCGGGAGCAGTTCTTC. Translated, it gives CASSVDRREQFF. Looking up the rest from reference TRBV9 and TRBJ2-1 gives the full variable domain: DSGVTQTPKHLITATGQRVTLRCSPRSGDLSVYWYQQSLDQGLQFLIQYYNGEERAKGNILERFSAQQFPDLHSELNLSSLELGDSALYFCASSVDRREQFFGPGTRLTVL.

This chain uses TRBV2 with TRBJ2-7; D remains ambiguous. Trimming took 11 bases from V and 4 from J, leaving 18 bases between them. Germline-derived CDR1 and CDR2 are SNHLY and FYNNEI. The CDR3 is made up of 13 amino acids. Here the CDR3 reads CALRTDVSYEQYF. In DNA form, the CDR3 reads TGTGCCCTCCGGACGGATGTGTCTTACGAGCAGTACTTC. The full variable domain, completed using reference TRBV2 and TRBJ2-7, is EPEVTQTPSHQVTQMGQEVILRCVPISNHLYFYWYRQILGQKVEFLVSFYNNEISEKSEIFDDQFSVERPDGSNFTLKIRSTKLEDSAMYFCALRTDVSYEQYFGPGTRLTVT.

The chain links TRBV7-3 to TRBJ2-2, with TRBD2 identical over 7 bases. Germline lookup yields CDR1 SGHTA and CDR2 FQGTGA. The CDR3 runs 15 residues. V gave up 5 bases and J gave up 2 bases; unmatched junction bases: 5. CDR3 coding DNA: TGTGCCAGCAGCCTCACTAGCGCCAACACCGGGGAGCTGTTTTTT. As protein: CASSLTSANTGELFF.

The J gene is TRBJ2-5, the V gene TRBV11-2; D is perhaps TRBD2 (6 bases). V lost 1 base, J lost 4 bases, and 16 bases lay in between. The germline V gene encodes CDR1 SGHAT and CDR2 FQNNGV. The CDR3 runs to 16 residues. DNA of the CDR3: TGTGCCAGCAGCTTAGCCAGTACTAGCAGTGGAGAGACCCAGTACTTC. Its protein product is CASSLASTSSGETQYF.

The chain combines TRBV28 with TRBJ1-3; D is possibly TRBD1 (6 bases). V was clipped by 4 bases and J by 4 bases, with 17 bases between them. Germline CDR1 reads MDHEN; CDR2 reads SYDVKM. There are 16 residues in the CDR3. DNA of the CDR3: TGTGCCAGCAGTTCCCTCCACAGGGTAGGAGGAAACACCATATATTTT. This encodes CASSSLHRVGGNTIYF. Complete variable domain (other parts from reference TRBV28 and TRBJ1-3): DVKVTQSSRYLVKRTGEKVFLECVQDMDHENMFWYRQDPGLGLRLIYFSYDVKMKEKGDIPEGYSVSREKKERFSLILESASTNQTSMYLCASSSLHRVGGNTIYFGEGSWLTVV.

The chain has TRBV11-2 and TRBJ2-5; 10 bases align to TRBD2. Germline V gene sequence: CDR1 SGHAT, CDR2 FQNNGV. The CDR3 sequence is 16 residues long. The V gene end was trimmed by 1 base and the J gene end by 5 bases; junction bases not matched to a gene: 7. The CDR3 DNA reads as TGTGCCAGCAGCTTAGTCCCAGCGGGAGGGAGGGAGACCCAGTACTTC. It translates to CASSLVPAGGRETQYF. Using reference TRBV11-2 and TRBJ2-5 for the parts outside the CDR3, the full variable domain is EAGVAQSPRYKIIEKRQSVAFWCNPISGHATLYWYQQILGQGPKLLIQFQNNGVVDDSQLPKDRFSAERLKGVDSTLKIQPAKLEDSAVYLCASSLVPAGGRETQYFGPGTRLLVL.

The chain joins TRBV7-2 to TRBJ2-7, with a tentative D call TRBD1 (6 bases). The V gene lost 5 bases and the J gene lost 3 bases, with 14 bases spanning the gap. Germline-derived CDR1 and CDR2 are SGHTA and FQGNSA. CDR3 length: 14 amino acids. The DNA of the CDR3 is TGTGCCAGCAGCCCCGGGACACTAGTCTACGAGCAGTACTTC. Its translation: CASSPGTLVYEQYF.

The sample holds one count of this clone. This chain links TRBV9 with TRBJ1-5; D is undetermined. Germline V gene lookup returns CDR1 SGDLS and CDR2 YYNGEE. This CDR3 has 14 amino acids. V was shortened by 0 bases and J by 2 bases, with 6 bases between the two germline ends. The CDR3 sequence is CASSVAGGNQPQHF. The CDR3 nucleotides read TGTGCCAGCAGCGTAGCGGGAGGCAATCAGCCCCAGCATTTT. Full variable domain (remainder filled in from reference TRBV9 and TRBJ1-5): DSGVTQTPKHLITATGQRVTLRCSPRSGDLSVYWYQQSLDQGLQFLIQYYNGEERAKGNILERFSAQQFPDLHSELNLSSLELGDSALYFCASSVAGGNQPQHFGDGTRLSIL.

The chain couples TRBV10-2 to TRBJ1-6; 7 positions match TRBD1. The V and J ends lost 6 bases and 0 bases, in that order; junction bases with no gene match: 5. Germline V lookup: CDR1 WSHSY, CDR2 SAAADI. The CDR3 consists of 16 residues. CDR3 sequence: CASRGQLSSYNSPLHF. CDR3 in DNA: TGCGCCAGCAGGGGACAGTTGAGCTCCTATAATTCACCCCTCCACTTT.

This clone was seen a handful of times. The chain uses TRBV5-4 and TRBJ2-7; 11 bases are shared with TRBD1. The CDR3 spans 15 residues. In germline, CDR1 is SGHNT, CDR2 YYREEE (reference sequence). J was trimmed by 3 bases and V by 4 bases; bases with no gene match: 6. In DNA, the CDR3 is TGTGCCAGCAGCAGACCCGGGACAGGGGGCTACGAGCAGTACTTC. Translating gives CASSRPGTGGYEQYF.

The rearrangement links TRBV5-1 to TRBJ1-2; D unclear. Trimming shortened V by 4 bases and J by 4 bases, and 11 bases separated the two germline ends. CDR1 and CDR2 (germline): SGHRS, YFSETQ. CDR3 length equals 13 residues. CDR3 sequence: CASSRTWSYGYTF. The CDR3 DNA follows: TGCGCCAGCAGCCGGACCTGGAGCTATGGCTACACCTTC.

The genes are TRBV14 and TRBJ2-7; D might be TRBD1 or TRBD2, each matching 5 bases. CDR3 length: 12 amino acids. V was trimmed by 6 bases and J by 3 bases, leaving 9 bases between them. Germline V gene lookup returns CDR1 SGHDN and CDR2 FVKESK. The CDR3 coding sequence is TGTGCCAGCAGTCGGGACCTCTACGAGCAGTACTTC. Residues: CASSRDLYEQYF.

CDR3 in amino acids: CASSVEGSAGELFF. The CDR3 DNA is TGCGCCAGCAGCGTAGAGGGGTCGGCCGGGGAGCTGTTTTTT. The gene calls are TRBV5-1 and TRBJ2-2, with D perhaps given as TRBD1 or TRBD2 (5 bases each). CDR1 is SGHRS and CDR2 is YFSETQ in the germline V gene. The CDR3 loop spans 14 amino acids. V dropped 4 bases and J dropped 6 bases, with 13 bases sitting between them.

In its sample, this clone was seen once. V usage is TRBV5-4 and J usage is TRBJ1-1; unclear D gene. Germline CDR1 is SGHNT and CDR2 is YYREEE (reference sequence). Trimming shortened V by 4 bases and J by 1 base, and 8 bases separated the two germline ends. The CDR3 covers 13 residues. The CDR3 sequence: CASSPIGNTEAFF. The DNA for the CDR3 is TGTGCCAGCAGCCCTATCGGGAACACTGAAGCTTTCTTT.

The chain joins TRBV28 to TRBJ2-2; D may be TRBD2 (6 bases). V lost 4 bases and J 1 base, leaving 10 bases between the germline ends. The CDR3 consists of 15 residues. The germline gives CDR1 MDHEN, CDR2 SYDVKM. The CDR3 reads CASSWGDRNTGELFF. CDR3 coding DNA: TGTGCCAGCAGTTGGGGGGATCGGAACACCGGGGAGCTGTTTTTT.